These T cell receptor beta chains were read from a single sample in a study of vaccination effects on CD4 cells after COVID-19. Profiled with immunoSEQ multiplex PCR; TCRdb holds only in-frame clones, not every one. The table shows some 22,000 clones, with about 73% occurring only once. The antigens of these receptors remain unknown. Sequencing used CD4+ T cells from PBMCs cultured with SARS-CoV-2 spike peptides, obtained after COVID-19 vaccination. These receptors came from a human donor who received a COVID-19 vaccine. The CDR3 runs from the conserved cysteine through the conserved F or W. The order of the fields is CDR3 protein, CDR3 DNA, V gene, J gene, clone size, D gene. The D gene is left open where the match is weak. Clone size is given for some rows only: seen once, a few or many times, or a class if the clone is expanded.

CDR3 protein: CAISESGTANTEAFF; CDR3 DNA: TGTGCCATCAGTGAGTCGGGGACAGCGAACACTGAAGCTTTCTTT; V gene: TRBV10-3; J gene: TRBJ1-1; clone size: medium-sized; D gene: TRBD1
CDR3 protein: CASSPGTSETDTQYF; CDR3 DNA: TGTGCCAGCAGTCCCGGGACTAGCGAGACAGATACGCAGTATTTT; V gene: TRBV6-4; J gene: TRBJ2-3; clone size: -; D gene: TRBD2
CDR3 protein: CASSQQTGNEKLFF; CDR3 DNA: TGTGCCAGCAGCCAACAGACAGGGAATGAAAAACTGTTTTTT; V gene: TRBV3-1/TRBV3-2; J gene: TRBJ1-4; clone size: few; D gene: TRBD1
CDR3 protein: CASSYSQDIREKLFF; CDR3 DNA: TGTGCCAGCAGTTACTCACAGGATATTCGGGAAAAACTGTTTTTT; V gene: TRBV6-5; J gene: TRBJ1-4; clone size: -; D gene: -
CDR3 protein: CAISESMPGNTGELFF; CDR3 DNA: TGTGCCATCAGTGAGTCGATGCCAGGGAACACCGGGGAGCTGTTTTTT; V gene: TRBV10-3; J gene: TRBJ2-2; clone size: once; D gene: -
CDR3 protein: CASRPGELLYNEQFF; CDR3 DNA: TGCGCCAGCAGGCCCGGAGAGCTATTGTACAATGAGCAGTTCTTC; V gene: TRBV10-2; J gene: TRBJ2-1; clone size: -; D gene: -
CDR3 protein: CASSPNAQRENIQYF; CDR3 DNA: TGTGCCAGCTCACCGAACGCCCAGAGAGAAAACATTCAGTACTTC; V gene: TRBV18; J gene: TRBJ2-4; clone size: -; D gene: -
CDR3 protein: CASSRPGTGGYEQYF; CDR3 DNA: TGTGCCAGCAGCCGACCCGGGACAGGGGGCTACGAGCAGTACTTC; V gene: TRBV27; J gene: TRBJ2-7; clone size: -; D gene: TRBD1
CDR3 protein: CASSLEGQAGQPQHF; CDR3 DNA: TGCGCCAGCAGCTTGGAAGGACAGGCCGGGCAGCCCCAGCATTTT; V gene: TRBV5-1; J gene: TRBJ1-5; clone size: -; D gene: TRBD1
CDR3 protein: CASGLKLQDEQYF; CDR3 DNA: TGTGCTAGTGGTTTGAAACTACAGGACGAGCAGTACTTC; V gene: TRBV12-5; J gene: TRBJ2-7; clone size: -; D gene: -
CDR3 protein: CARSSRTRFYEQYF; CDR3 DNA: TGTGCCAGAAGCTCACGGACACGCTTCTACGAGCAGTACTTC; V gene: TRBV5-3; J gene: TRBJ2-7; clone size: -; D gene: -
CDR3 protein: CASSAGLNEKLFF; CDR3 DNA: TGCGCCAGCAGTGCCGGACTTAATGAAAAACTGTTTTTT; V gene: TRBV10-1; J gene: TRBJ1-4; clone size: -; D gene: -
CDR3 protein: CASNKRQGEWTEAFF; CDR3 DNA: TGTGCCAGCAACAAACGACAGGGGGAGTGGACTGAAGCTTTCTTT; V gene: TRBV27; J gene: TRBJ1-1; clone size: -; D gene: TRBD1
CDR3 protein: CASSLEGKGETQYF; CDR3 DNA: TGTGCCAGCAGCTTAGAAGGGAAGGGAGAGACCCAGTACTTC; V gene: TRBV7-9; J gene: TRBJ2-5; clone size: -; D gene: -
CDR3 protein: CASSLSLAGANEQFF; CDR3 DNA: TGCGCCAGCAGCTTGTCTCTAGCGGGGGCCAATGAGCAGTTCTTC; V gene: TRBV5-1; J gene: TRBJ2-1; clone size: -; D gene: TRBD2
CDR3 protein: CASSRETLNGELFF; CDR3 DNA: TGTGCCAGCAGCCGAGAGACTTTGAACGGGGAGCTGTTTTTT; V gene: TRBV3-1/TRBV3-2; J gene: TRBJ2-2; clone size: few; D gene: -
CDR3 protein: CATSDTGELFF; CDR3 DNA: TGTGCCACCAGTGATACCGGGGAGCTGTTTTTT; V gene: TRBV24-1; J gene: TRBJ2-2; clone size: once; D gene: -
CDR3 protein: CASSLEGSYNSPLHF; CDR3 DNA: TGCGCCAGCAGCTTGGAGGGTTCCTATAATTCACCCCTCCACTTT; V gene: TRBV5-1; J gene: TRBJ1-6; clone size: -; D gene: -
CDR3 protein: CASSTRLSTDTQYF; CDR3 DNA: TGTGCCAGCTCAACCCGTCTGAGCACAGATACGCAGTATTTT; V gene: TRBV18; J gene: TRBJ2-3; clone size: few; D gene: -
CDR3 protein: CASNRGQGDEKLFF; CDR3 DNA: TGTGCCAGTAACAGAGGACAGGGGGATGAAAAACTGTTTTTT; V gene: TRBV19; J gene: TRBJ1-4; clone size: once; D gene: TRBD1